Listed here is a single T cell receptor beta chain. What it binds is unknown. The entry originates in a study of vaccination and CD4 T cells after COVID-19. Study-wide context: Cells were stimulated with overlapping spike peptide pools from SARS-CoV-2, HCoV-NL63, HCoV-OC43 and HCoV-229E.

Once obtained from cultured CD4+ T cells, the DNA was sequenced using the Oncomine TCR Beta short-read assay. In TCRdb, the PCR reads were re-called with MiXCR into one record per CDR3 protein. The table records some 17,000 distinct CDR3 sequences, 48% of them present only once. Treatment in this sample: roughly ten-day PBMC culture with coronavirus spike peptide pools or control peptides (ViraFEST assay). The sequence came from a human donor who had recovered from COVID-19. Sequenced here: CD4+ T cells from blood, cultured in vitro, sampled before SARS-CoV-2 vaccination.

The CDR3 DNA reads TGTGCCAGTAGTTTAGGTGCTATGATTTACACCGGGGAGCTGTTTTTT. The encoded protein is CASSLGAMIYTGELFF. J is TRBJ2-2 and V is TRBV19; D unresolved. V lost 5 bases to trimming and J lost 3 bases, with 16 bases between them. In germline, CDR1 is LNHDA, CDR2 SQIVND (reference sequence). The CDR3 has 16 residues.